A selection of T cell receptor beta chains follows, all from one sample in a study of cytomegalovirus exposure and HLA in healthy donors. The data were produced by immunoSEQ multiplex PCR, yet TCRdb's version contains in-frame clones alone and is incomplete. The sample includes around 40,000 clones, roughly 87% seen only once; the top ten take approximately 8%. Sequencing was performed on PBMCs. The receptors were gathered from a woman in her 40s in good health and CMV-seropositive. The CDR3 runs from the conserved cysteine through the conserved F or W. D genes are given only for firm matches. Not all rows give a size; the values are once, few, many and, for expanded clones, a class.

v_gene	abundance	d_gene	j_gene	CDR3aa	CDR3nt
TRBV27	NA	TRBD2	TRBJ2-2	CASSPGLADYTGELFF	TGTGCCAGCAGTCCCGGACTAGCGGATTACACCGGGGAGCTGTTTTTT
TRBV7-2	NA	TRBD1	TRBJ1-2	CASSYDRGRGYTF	TGTGCCAGCAGCTACGACAGGGGGCGCGGCTACACCTTC
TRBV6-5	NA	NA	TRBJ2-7	CASSYSTSPVYEQYF	TGTGCCAGCAGTTACTCAACCTCACCGGTCTACGAGCAGTACTTC
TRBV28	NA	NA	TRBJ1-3	CASSFIVDLGAGNTIYF	TGTGCCAGCAGTTTTATAGTTGATCTGGGAGCTGGAAACACCATATATTTT
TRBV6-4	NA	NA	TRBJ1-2	CASSGGSGYTF	TGTGCCAGCAGTGGCGGATCTGGCTACACCTTC
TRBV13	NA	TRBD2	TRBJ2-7	CASSRKAGGAYEQYF	TGTGCCAGCAGCCGAAAAGCGGGGGGGGCCTACGAGCAGTACTTC
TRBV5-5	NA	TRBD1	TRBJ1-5	CASSLAGTENQPQHF	TGTGCCAGCAGCTTGGCCGGGACAGAGAATCAGCCCCAGCATTTT
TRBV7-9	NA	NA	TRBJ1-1	CASKSGQHNTEAFF	TGTGCCAGCAAATCGGGACAACATAACACTGAAGCTTTCTTT
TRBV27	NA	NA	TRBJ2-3	CASSLVSVATDTQYF	TGTGCCAGCAGCTTGGTCTCAGTAGCCACAGATACGCAGTATTTT
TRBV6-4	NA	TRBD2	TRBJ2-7	CASSEEAGGSYEQYF	TGTGCCAGCAGTGAGGAGGCGGGGGGAAGCTACGAGCAGTACTTC
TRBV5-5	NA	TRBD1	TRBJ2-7	CVILLPGQASTMQYF	TGTGTCATCCTCCTACCGGGACAGGCCTCTACGATGCAGTACTTC
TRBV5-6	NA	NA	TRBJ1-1	CASSPLSRNTEAFF	TGTGCCAGCAGCCCTTTATCTCGGAACACTGAAGCTTTCTTT
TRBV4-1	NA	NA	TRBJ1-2	CASSQDWQGPRYGYTF	TGCGCCAGCAGCCAAGATTGGCAGGGGCCTAGGTATGGCTACACCTTC
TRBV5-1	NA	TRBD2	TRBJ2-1	CASRGGTSHNEQFF	TGCGCCAGTCGGGGGGGTACTAGCCACAATGAGCAGTTCTTC
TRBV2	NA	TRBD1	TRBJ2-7	CASKGDEGTGWYEQYF	TGTGCCAGCAAGGGGGATGAGGGGACAGGGTGGTACGAGCAGTACTTC
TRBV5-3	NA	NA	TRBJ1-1	CARSPGTRTTEAFF	TGTGCCAGAAGCCCTGGGACTAGGACCACTGAAGCTTTCTTT
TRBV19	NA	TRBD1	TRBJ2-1	CASKGTDYNEQFF	TGTGCCAGTAAAGGGACAGACTACAATGAGCAGTTCTTC
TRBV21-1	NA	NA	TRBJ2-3	CASSIPGGEQGANTDTQYF	TGTGCCAGCAGCATACCCGGGGGTGAGCAGGGGGCGAACACAGATACGCAGTATTTT
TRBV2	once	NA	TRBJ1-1	CASSYDTEAFF	TGTGCCAGCAGCTACGACACTGAAGCTTTCTTT
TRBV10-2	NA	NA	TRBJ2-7	CASSESLFGSFREQYF	TGCGCCAGCAGTGAGTCCCTCTTCGGGTCATTCCGCGAGCAGTACTTC
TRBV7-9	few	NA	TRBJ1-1	CASSGRGREAFF	TGTGCCAGCAGTGGGAGGGGCCGTGAAGCTTTCTTT
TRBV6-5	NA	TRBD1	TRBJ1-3	CASSYSDRVDTIYF	TGTGCCAGCAGTTACTCGGACAGGGTGGACACCATATATTTT
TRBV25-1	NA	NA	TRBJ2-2	CASSEPTSTGELFF	TGTGCCAGCAGTGAACCCACTAGTACCGGGGAGCTGTTTTTT
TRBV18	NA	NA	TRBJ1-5	CASSPDIIRSQPQHF	TGTGCCAGCTCACCAGACATAATAAGAAGCCAGCCCCAGCATTTT
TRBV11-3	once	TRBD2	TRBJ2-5	CASSSNSGSLTTAKTQYF	TGTGCCAGCAGCTCAAATAGCGGGAGCCTCACGACGGCAAAGACCCAGTACTTC
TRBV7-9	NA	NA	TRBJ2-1	CASSLVQAGYNEQFF	TGTGCCAGCAGCTTAGTACAGGCCGGATACAATGAGCAGTTCTTC
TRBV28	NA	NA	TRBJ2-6	CASRDRSGANVLTF	TGTGCCAGCAGAGACAGGTCTGGGGCCAACGTCCTGACTTTC
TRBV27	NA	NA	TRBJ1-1	CASRRGVTEAFF	TGTGCCTCCAGGAGGGGAGTAACTGAAGCTTTCTTT
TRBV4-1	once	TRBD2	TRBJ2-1	CASSPYGLGLHNEQFF	TGCGCCAGCAGCCCATACGGACTAGGGCTACACAATGAGCAGTTCTTC
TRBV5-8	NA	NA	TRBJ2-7	CASSLQPTGLSYEQYF	TGTGCCAGCAGCCTACAACCGACAGGTTTAAGCTACGAGCAGTACTTC
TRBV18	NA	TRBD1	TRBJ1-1	CASSITGQGTSEAFF	TGTGCCAGCTCAATTACCGGACAGGGAACGTCTGAAGCTTTCTTT
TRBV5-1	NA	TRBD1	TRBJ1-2	CASSRDRVEGYTF	TGCGCCAGCAGCCGAGACAGGGTTGAGGGCTACACCTTC
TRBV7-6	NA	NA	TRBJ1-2	CASSSTGFGYTF	TGTGCCAGCAGCTCCACAGGGTTTGGCTACACCTTC
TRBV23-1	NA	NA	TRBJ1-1	CASSRRFGGSLRTEAFF	TGCGCCAGCAGTCGTCGTTTCGGAGGTTCTTTAAGGACTGAAGCTTTCTTT
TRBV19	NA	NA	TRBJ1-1	CATMGGIEAFF	TGTGCCACAATGGGAGGTATTGAAGCTTTCTTT
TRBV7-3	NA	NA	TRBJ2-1	CASSPRSSYNEQFF	TGTGCCAGCAGCCCTCGGAGCTCCTACAATGAGCAGTTCTTC
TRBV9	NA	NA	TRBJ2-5	CASSSGQMETQYF	TGTGCCAGCAGCTCCGGACAGATGGAGACCCAGTACTTC
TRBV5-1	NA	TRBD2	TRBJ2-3	CASRRGTSGLTDTQYF	TGCGCCAGCAGACGTGGGACTAGCGGACTCACAGATACGCAGTATTTT
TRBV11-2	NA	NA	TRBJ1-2	CASSYQRGYTF	TGTGCCAGCAGTTACCAGCGCGGCTACACCTTC
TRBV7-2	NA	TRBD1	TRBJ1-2	CASSLQRGQGHGYTF	TGTGCCAGCAGCCTACAAAGGGGACAGGGCCATGGCTACACCTTC
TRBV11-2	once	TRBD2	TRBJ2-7	CASSLRRTGGPSYEQYF	TGTGCCAGCAGCCTCAGGCGTACGGGGGGGCCGTCCTACGAGCAGTACTTC
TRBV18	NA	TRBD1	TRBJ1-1	CASSRDRAWENTEAFF	TGTGCCAGCTCACGGGACAGGGCCTGGGAGAACACTGAAGCTTTCTTT
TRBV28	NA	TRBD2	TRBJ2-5	CASSFTSGVETQYF	TGTGCCAGCAGTTTCACTAGCGGTGTAGAGACCCAGTACTTC
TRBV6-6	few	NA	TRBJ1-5	CASKGGSIQPQHF	TGTGCCAGCAAAGGCGGGTCCATTCAGCCCCAGCATTTT
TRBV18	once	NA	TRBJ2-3	CASSPALQDTDTQYF	TGTGCCAGCTCACCAGCCCTACAGGACACAGATACGCAGTATTTT
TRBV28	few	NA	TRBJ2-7	CASSGGSSYEQYF	TGTGCCAGCAGTGGGGGGAGCTCCTACGAGCAGTACTTC
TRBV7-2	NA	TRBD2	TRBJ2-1	CASSWTSGGQNEQFF	TGTGCCAGCAGCTGGACTAGCGGGGGGCAGAATGAGCAGTTCTTC
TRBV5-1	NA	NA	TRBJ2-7	CASSPGQSYEQYF	TGCGCCAGCAGCCCGGGACAATCCTACGAGCAGTACTTC
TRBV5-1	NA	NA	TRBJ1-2	CASSIQVSTAGGYTF	TGCGCCAGCAGCATACAGGTTTCGACGGCTGGGGGCTACACCTTC
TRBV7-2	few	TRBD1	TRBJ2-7	CASSLTGGEQYF	TGTGCCAGCAGCTTAACAGGGGGCGAGCAGTACTTC
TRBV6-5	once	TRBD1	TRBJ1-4	CASGTGEVEKLFF	TGTGCCAGCGGGACAGGCGAGGTAGAAAAACTGTTTTTT
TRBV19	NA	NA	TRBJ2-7	CASSIVAGTAPYEQYF	TGTGCCAGTAGTATAGTTGCGGGGACGGCCCCTTACGAGCAGTACTTC
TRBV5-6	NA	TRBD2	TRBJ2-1	CASSLATGLVLF	TGTGCCAGCAGCTTGGCCACCGGACTAGTCCTCTTC
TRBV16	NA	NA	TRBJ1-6	CASSVSISPLHF	TGTGCCAGCAGCGTGTCCATTTCACCCCTCCACTTT
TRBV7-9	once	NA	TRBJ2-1	CSSSLEGTGYNEQFF	TGTTCCAGCAGCTTAGAAGGGACTGGGTACAATGAGCAGTTCTTC